These 15 T cell receptor beta chains share one sample of origin, sequenced in a study of cytomegalovirus exposure and HLA in healthy donors. With 60 Vbeta and 13 Jbeta primers, the PCR was carried out. Method: immunoSEQ multiplex PCR; TCRdb's copy keeps in-frame clones and lacks some. This table holds nearly 100,000 clones, less than 10% found once. Sequences were obtained from PBMCs. Source of these receptors: a man in his forties or fifties in good health and CMV-seropositive.

The chain has TRBV27 and TRBJ2-7; 8 positions match TRBD1. The germline CDR1 and CDR2 sequences are MNHEY and SMNVEV (reference sequence). The CDR3 runs to 15 residues. V lost 3 bases and J lost 3; bases outside the gene matches: 7. The CDR3 nucleotides read TGTGCCAGCAGTTTCTCAACAGGGGGGCTCTACGAGCAGTACTTC. Protein sequence: CASSFSTGGLYEQYF.

This clone was picked up one time. The J gene is TRBJ2-1, the V gene TRBV11-1; D not certain. The CDR3 length is 14 residues. Deletions cut 4 bases from V and 0 bases from J, with 7 bases between. Germline V gene lookup returns CDR1 SGHAT and CDR2 FQDESV (reference sequence). Here the CDR3 DNA reads TGTGCCAGCAGCTCCAAAATCTCCTACAATGAGCAGTTCTTC. Amino acid sequence: CASSSKISYNEQFF.

V is TRBV5-1 and J is TRBJ2-1; no definite D call. This CDR3 contains 15 residues. Trimming cost V 0 bases and J 6 bases, with 13 bases left between them. CDR1 and CDR2 from the germline V gene are SGHRS and YFSETQ. The CDR3 reads CASSLARRKANEQFF. The DNA of the CDR3 is TGCGCCAGCAGCTTGGCGCGCAGGAAAGCCAATGAGCAGTTCTTC.

V usage is TRBV6-5 and J usage is TRBJ2-1; 7 bases fit TRBD2. V shed 5 bases and J 12 bases; nucleotides not matched to a gene: 13. The CDR3 is 14 residues long. Germline CDR1 and CDR2: MNHEY and SVGAGI. CDR3 residues: CASSKRDYPEVQFF. The CDR3 DNA reads TGTGCCAGCAGTAAAAGGGACTACCCAGAGGTGCAGTTCTTC.

The table lists this clone with a few counts. This sequence joins TRBV29-1 and TRBJ2-5; D might be TRBD1 (5 bases). The CDR3 is made up of 14 amino acids. The germline CDR1 and CDR2 sequences are SQVTM and ANQGSEA. V dropped 2 bases and J dropped 5 bases, with 15 bases sitting between them. CDR3 nucleotide sequence: TGCAGCGTTGAAAGGACATCCCTGGGGGAGACCCAGTACTTC. Amino acid sequence: CSVERTSLGETQYF. The full variable domain, its missing parts supplied by reference TRBV29-1 and TRBJ2-5, is SAVISQKPSRDICQRGTSLTIQCQVDSQVTMMFWYRQQPGQSLTLIATANQGSEATYESGFVIDKFPISRPNLTFSTLTVSNMSPEDSSIYLCSVERTSLGETQYFGPGTRLLVL.

This clone was detected only a few times. The chain recombines TRBV2 with TRBJ1-3; the match to TRBD1 covers 7 bases. Germline CDR1 and CDR2: SNHLY and FYNNEI. The CDR3 consists of 18 residues. J lost 0 bases, V lost 3 bases, and 11 bases had no gene match. The CDR3 reads CASSDYRMGQHSGNTIYF. The CDR3 DNA reads as TGTGCCAGCAGTGATTATCGTATGGGACAGCACTCTGGAAACACCATATATTTT.

The chain has TRBV10-3 and TRBJ1-5, with TRBD1 matching 7 bases. V lost 0 bases, J lost 5 bases, and 7 bases stayed unmatched. The CDR3 length is 16 residues. CDR1 is ENHRY, CDR2 SYGVKD, per germline. In DNA form, the CDR3 reads TGTGCCATCAGTGAGTCGAGGGACAGCCCCGATCAGCCCCAGCATTTT. It encodes CAISESRDSPDQPQHF.

The sample holds a few counts of this clone. The rearrangement uses TRBV6-6 and TRBJ2-3; 11 bases are a match to TRBD2. There are 16 residues in the CDR3. The V and J ends lost 2 bases and 3 bases, in that order; junction bases with no gene match: 4. The germline CDR1 and CDR2 sequences are MNHNY and SVGAGI (reference sequence). The DNA for the CDR3 is TGTGCCAGCAGTTACCCCCTAGCGGGGGGTACAGATACGCAGTATTTT. This gives the protein CASSYPLAGGTDTQYF.

This clone was seen only a few times. The J gene is TRBJ2-3, the V gene TRBV11-1; 9 bases align to TRBD2. Germline CDR1 is SGHAT and CDR2 is FQDESV (reference sequence). This CDR3 comprises 19 residues. Germline trimming cut 2 bases from V and 8 bases from J; bases unmatched to any gene: 20. In nucleotides, the CDR3 is TGTGCCAGCAGCTTAATAGGCTTAGCGGGAGCATACCCCATGGGTACGCAGTATTTT. This encodes CASSLIGLAGAYPMGTQYF.

This chain links TRBV4-1 with TRBJ2-7; 7 bases fit TRBD2. Unmatched junction bases numbered 6, after V lost 0 bases and J lost 1 base. Per germline, CDR1 MGHRA and CDR2 YSYEKL. The CDR3 runs 16 residues. CDR3 sequence (DNA): TGCGCCAGCAGCCAAGATGCCAGCGGGAAGTCCTACGAGCAGTACTTC. Protein sequence: CASSQDASGKSYEQYF.

This clone was seen only a few times. V is TRBV5-5 and J is TRBJ1-1; 12 positions agree with TRBD1. Trimming at V came to 4 bases and at J to 5 bases, leaving 9 bases not matched to a gene. Germline loops: CDR1 SGHKS, CDR2 YYEKEE (reference sequence). The CDR3 covers 16 residues. The CDR3 loop reads CASSREGQGARTEAFF. DNA of the CDR3: TGTGCCAGCAGCAGAGAGGGACAGGGGGCGAGAACTGAAGCTTTCTTT.

This sequence joins TRBV10-3 and TRBJ1-1, with D maybe TRBD1 (6 bases). V lost 3 bases to trimming and J lost 0 bases, with 11 bases between them. Germline V gives CDR1 ENHRY, CDR2 SYGVKD. The CDR3 spans 15 residues. The CDR3 DNA reads TGTGCCATCAGTGAACAGGGTAAAGTGAACACTGAAGCTTTCTTT. Its protein is CAISEQGKVNTEAFF.

At least ten counts were recorded for this clone. This sequence joins TRBV6-5 and TRBJ2-7; the D gene is possibly TRBD2 (5 bases). V dropped 7 bases and J dropped 6 bases, with 13 bases sitting between them. This CDR3 has 12 amino acids. The germline CDR1 and CDR2 sequences are MNHEY and SVGAGI. The CDR3 sequence is CASTERLGEQYF. CDR3 coding DNA: TGTGCCAGCACTGAGCGGTTGGGCGAGCAGTACTTC.

A few counts support this clone. The V and J genes are TRBV5-1 and TRBJ2-4; 7 bases map to TRBD1. Germline CDR1 is SGHRS and CDR2 is YFSETQ. The CDR3 covers 14 residues. With 0 bases clipped from V and 7 bases from J, the junction kept 4 bases outside the gene matches. The CDR3 region has the DNA TGCGCCAGCAGCTTGGGCACAGGGGTGAACATTCAGTACTTC. Residues: CASSLGTGVNIQYF.

There are a few counts of this clone. The rearrangement joins TRBV11-2 to TRBJ2-1; D remains unclear. The CDR3 is 16 amino acids. Germline lookup yields CDR1 SGHAT and CDR2 FQNNGV. The germline V and J ends were trimmed by 4 bases and 0 bases, with 13 bases remaining between them. CDR3 in amino acids: CASSSSRPRSYNEQFF. CDR3 sequence (DNA): TGTGCCAGCAGCTCATCCAGGCCACGCTCCTACAATGAGCAGTTCTTC.